These 32 T cell receptor beta chains were all obtained from the same sample, sequenced in a study of post-analysis software for immune sequencing data. The study's findings and limits: Several TRBV segments (TRBV5-6, TRBV5-1 and TRBV20-1 among them) occurred more frequently in patients than in controls.

The authors incorporated unique molecular identifiers into the TCR beta cDNA libraries. TCRdb re-analysed the PCR reads in MiXCR, keeping a single row per CDR3 protein. The sample lists about 400,000 distinct CDR3 sequences, about a third occurring once. No cognate antigen is known for these TCRs. Sequenced: blood. The receptors stem from a girl aged 5 to 17 with multiple sclerosis.

The chain couples TRBV20-1 to TRBJ2-3; 9 positions agree with TRBD2. The germline V gene encodes CDR1 DFQATT and CDR2 SNEGSKA (reference sequence). The CDR3 runs to 17 residues. The V segment lost 2 bases and the J segment 5 bases; nucleotides outside the gene matches: 14. The chain's CDR3 is CSARLRGGGGVRDTQYF. The CDR3 DNA is TGCAGTGCTAGACTTCGAGGGGGCGGGGGGGTTCGAGATACGCAGTATTTT.

A remark on this clonotype: A much larger clone differs from this one at a single base, so this may be a read error. The genes are TRBV6-5 and TRBJ1-2; TRBD1 is a possible D gene (6 bases). The CDR3 consists of 12 residues. Germline CDR1 and CDR2: MNHEY and SVGAGI. V was trimmed by 8 bases and J by 7 bases, leaving 14 bases between them. In DNA form, the CDR3 reads TGTGCCAGCTACGGAGGGGGGAGTGGCTACACCTTC. It codes for CASYGGGSGYTF.

The CDR3 sequence: CASSSRVVLAGVQETQYF. The CDR3 region has the DNA TGTGCCAGCAGTTCGAGGGTGGTTCTGGCGGGGGTCCAAGAGACCCAGTACTTC. V gene TRBV12-3 or TRBV12-4 combines with J gene TRBJ2-5, with 7 bases lining up with TRBD2. CDR3 length: 18 residues. V shed 4 bases and J 1 base; nucleotides not matched to a gene: 15.

V usage is TRBV7-3 and J usage is TRBJ2-1; 10 bases match TRBD2. Trimming at V came to 5 bases and at J to 0 bases, leaving 7 bases not matched to a gene. The CDR3 spans 17 residues. The germline V gene has CDR1 SGHTA and CDR2 FQGTGA. The CDR3 DNA sequence: TGTGCCAGCAGCCCCTATAGCGGGGGGACCTCCTACAATGAGCAGTTCTTC. It specifies CASSPYSGGTSYNEQFF.

The genes are TRBV5-1 and TRBJ2-7, with TRBD2 matching over 7 bases. CDR1 is SGHRS, CDR2 YFSETQ, per germline. V was pared by 3 bases and J by 0 bases, with 6 bases of the junction left unmatched. The CDR3 runs to 15 residues. The CDR3 here is CASSSLGGTSYEQYF. In nucleotides, the CDR3 is TGCGCCAGCAGCTCGCTGGGGGGGACCTCCTACGAGCAGTACTTC.

The chain links TRBV7-9 to TRBJ2-7; TRBD1 aligns across 9 bases. V shed 1 base, J shed 5 bases, and the junction held 6 bases outside the gene matches. The germline V gene encodes CDR1 SEHNR and CDR2 FQNEAQ (reference sequence). The CDR3 is 15 residues long. CDR3 sequence reads: CASSLGGQGRNEQYF. CDR3 in DNA: TGTGCCAGCAGCTTAGGAGGACAGGGGAGGAACGAGCAGTACTTC. The complete variable domain, with remaining parts taken from reference TRBV7-9 and TRBJ2-7, reads DTGVSQNPRHKITKRGQNVTFRCDPISEHNRLYWYRQTLGQGPEFLTYFQNEAQLEKSRLLSDRFSAERPKGSFSTLEIQRTEQGDSAMYLCASSLGGQGRNEQYFGPGTRLTVT.

This clonotype was found a few times. The rearrangement uses TRBV10-2 and TRBJ1-5, with D tentatively TRBD1 (5 bases). This CDR3 has 14 amino acids. Trimming pared 8 bases from V and 5 bases from J, leaving 16 bases between. In germline, CDR1 is WSHSY, CDR2 SAAADI. The CDR3 region is CASSPSREDQPQHF. CDR3 nucleotides: TGCGCCAGCTCCCCGAGCAGGGAGGATCAGCCCCAGCATTTT.

The sample holds a few counts of this clonotype. This chain links TRBV5-1 with TRBJ2-1, with 12 bases matching TRBD2. Germline V CDR1 and CDR2: SGHRS, YFSETQ. The CDR3 loop spans 18 amino acids. V dropped 0 bases and J dropped 0; count of bases not matched to a gene: 4. CDR3 sequence reads: CASSLGTSGAISYNEQFF. CDR3 DNA: TGCGCCAGCAGCTTGGGGACTAGCGGGGCTATCTCCTACAATGAGCAGTTCTTC.

There are a few counts of this clonotype. The rearrangement links TRBV12-3 or TRBV12-4 to TRBJ2-7; D is unresolved. This CDR3 is 12 amino acids long. The V gene lost 1 base and the J gene lost 6 bases, with 7 bases spanning the gap. Written as DNA, the CDR3 is TGTGCCAGCAGTTTAGGGCTGGGCGAGCAGTACTTC. Residues: CASSLGLGEQYF.

CDR3 DNA: TGCAGCGGATCGAAGGGGGCGCGGGCCACTGAAGCTTTCTTT. Amino acids: CSGSKGARATEAFF. The chain carries TRBV29-1 and TRBJ1-1; 7 bases match TRBD1. The V gene's germline CDR1 is SQVTM and CDR2 ANQGSEA. The V segment lost 7 bases and the J segment 4 bases; nucleotides outside the gene matches: 12. This CDR3 spans 14 amino acids.

The sample holds a few counts of this clonotype. The CDR3 DNA sequence: TGTGCCAGCAGCTTACTGTGGGTTAGCGGGGGGTATACAGATACGCAGTATTTT. Its protein product is CASSLLWVSGGYTDTQYF. The V call is TRBV7-2, the J call TRBJ2-3; 10 nucleotides agree with TRBD2. Trimming cost V 2 bases and J 3 bases; bases outside gene matches: 11. CDR3 length: 18 residues. Germline values: CDR1 SGHTA, CDR2 FQGNSA. Full variable domain (outside the CDR3, taken from reference TRBV7-2 and TRBJ2-3): GAGVSQSPSNKVTEKGKDVELRCDPISGHTALYWYRQSLGQGLEFLIYFQGNSAPDKSGLPSDRFSAERTGGSVSTLTIQRTQQEDSAVYLCASSLLWVSGGYTDTQYFGPGTRLTVL.

This rearrangement joins TRBV6-5 to TRBJ2-7; TRBD1 matches 7 bases. With V trimmed by 4 bases and J by 4 bases, 13 bases remained unmatched. The germline gives CDR1 MNHEY, CDR2 SVGAGI. This CDR3 region has 16 residues. The CDR3 here is CASSSSRDTGQYEQYF. In DNA, the CDR3 is TGTGCCAGCAGTTCCTCCCGGGACACGGGACAGTACGAGCAGTACTTC.

This clonotype was seen a few times. V gene TRBV4-3 combines with J gene TRBJ1-6; D uncertain. Germline CDR1 reads LGHNA; CDR2 reads YSLEER. This CDR3 has 15 residues. The V end was cut by 1 base, the J end by 7 bases, with 11 bases between. CDR3 sequence: CASSQGEGRNSPLHF. CDR3 sequence (DNA): TGCGCCAGCAGCCAAGGGGAAGGAAGGAATTCACCCCTCCACTTT.

V is TRBV20-1 and J is TRBJ1-5; D is unclear. From germline, CDR1 is DFQATT and CDR2 SNEGSKA (reference sequence). Trimming shortened V by 4 bases and J by 2 bases, and 18 bases separated the two germline ends. The CDR3 runs to 16 residues. The CDR3: CSAMREYPGGNQPQHF. The CDR3 region has the DNA TGCAGTGCTATGAGGGAATACCCCGGGGGCAATCAGCCCCAGCATTTT.

Points on this clonotype: At one of its ends the junction is not consistent with the germline gene, which may arise from a read error. The gene calls are TRBV6-1 and TRBJ1-2; 8 bases are a match to TRBD1. The CDR3 consists of 15 residues. Germline assignment: CDR1 MNHNS and CDR2 SASEGT. The CDR3 DNA follows: TGTGCCGGCAGTGAAGGCCGGGACAGGAGGGGTGGCTACACCTTC. This translates into CAGSEGRDRRGGYTF.

The chain's CDR3 is CATSRDWAGGPGANVLTF. The CDR3 DNA follows: TGTGCCACCAGCAGAGATTGGGCGGGGGGGCCTGGGGCCAACGTCCTGACTTTC. V and J are TRBV15 and TRBJ2-6, with TRBD2 matching over 9 bases. CDR3 length equals 18 residues. Germline CDR1 is LNHNV and CDR2 is YYDKDF (reference sequence). The V gene end was trimmed by 0 bases and the J gene end by 2 bases; junction bases not matched to a gene: 5.

The chain uses TRBV7-2 and TRBJ2-4; D not resolved. This CDR3 is 14 amino acids long. Germline-derived CDR1 and CDR2 are SGHTA and FQGNSA. The ends were cut back, 0 bases at V and 2 bases at J, with 5 bases in the middle. The CDR3 spells CASSLAPSKNIQYF. CDR3 nucleotide sequence: TGTGCCAGCAGCTTAGCCCCTTCCAAAAACATTCAGTACTTC.

This sequence joins TRBV7-9 and TRBJ1-5; 7 bases are shared with TRBD1. The CDR3 has 13 residues. Trimming removed 4 bases from V and 9 bases from J; junction bases left unmatched: 6. Germline values: CDR1 SEHNR, CDR2 FQNEAQ (reference sequence). CDR3 bases: TGTGCCAGCAGCTCGACAGGGCTGGGGCCCCAGCATTTT. Translated: CASSSTGLGPQHF.

The chain links TRBV4-1 to TRBJ2-1; no firm D call. Trimming pared 0 bases from V and 5 bases from J, leaving 11 bases between. Germline CDR1 and CDR2: MGHRA and YSYEKL. CDR3 length: 15 residues. The CDR3 region has the DNA TGCGCCAGCAGCCAAGAGGTTATCAGGAACAATGAGCAGTTCTTC. As protein: CASSQEVIRNNEQFF.

This clonotype was observed a few times. The chain couples TRBV15 to TRBJ1-4; the D gene is possibly TRBD1 (6 bases). This CDR3 comprises 16 residues. The germline V and J ends were trimmed by 0 bases and 8 bases, with 16 bases remaining between them. Germline V CDR1 and CDR2: LNHNV, YYDKDF (reference sequence). The CDR3 bases are TGTGCCACCAGCAGAGACTGGACAGCGGGGAGGGAAAAACTGTTTTTT. Translation gives CATSRDWTAGREKLFF. The whole variable domain, filled in from reference TRBV15 and TRBJ1-4, reads DAMVIQNPRYQVTQFGKPVTLSCSQTLNHNVMYWYQQKSSQAPKLLFHYYDKDFNNEADTPDNFQSRRPNTSFCFLDIRSPGLGDTAMYLCATSRDWTAGREKLFFGSGTQLSVL.

This clonotype was counted between two and nine times. The chain uses TRBV4-1 and TRBJ1-2; tentative D call: TRBD1 (5 bases). Germline CDR1 reads MGHRA; CDR2 reads YSYEKL. Trimming cost V 1 base and J 10 bases, with 16 bases left between them. The CDR3 is made up of 14 amino acids. CDR3 nucleotides: TGCGCCAGCAGCCAAGTCATCAGGGTCGAGTACTACACCTTC. This sequence encodes CASSQVIRVEYYTF.

This clonotype was seen more than once but under ten times. The chain links TRBV5-1 to TRBJ2-3; D is uncertain. Trimming pared 5 bases from V and 4 bases from J, leaving 14 bases between. This CDR3 contains 14 residues. Germline lookup yields CDR1 SGHRS and CDR2 YFSETQ. The CDR3 is CASRREEGADTQYF. The CDR3 region has the DNA TGCGCCAGCAGGCGAGAGGAAGGAGCAGATACGCAGTATTTT.

The V gene is TRBV29-1, the J gene TRBJ1-2; D might be TRBD1 (5 bases). Germline V gene data show CDR1 as SQVTM and CDR2 as ANQGSEA. Trimming left V 7 bases short and J 6 bases short, with 12 bases between. CDR3 length equals 11 residues. DNA for the CDR3: TGCAGCGACACCAAAGGGGATGGCTACACCTTC. Its translation is CSDTKGDGYTF.

The chain uses TRBV25-1 and TRBJ2-5; the D call may be TRBD1 or TRBD2 (5 bases each). The end of the DNA is better explained by TRBJ2-7, so the J call may be wrong. There are 16 residues in the CDR3. The germline gives CDR1 MGHDK, CDR2 SYGVNS. The CDR3 DNA is TGTGCCAGCAGTGATGACCCCGGGACCGTTGCCTACGAGCAGTACTTC. It translates to CASSDDPGTVAYEQYF.

This clonotype showed up just a few times. V and J are TRBV4-1 and TRBJ1-1, with 7 positions matching TRBD1. V lost 0 bases and J lost 4; bases outside the gene matches: 5. Germline loops: CDR1 MGHRA, CDR2 YSYEKL. The CDR3 runs 15 residues. For the CDR3, the DNA is TGCGCCAGCAGCCAAGAGGGTTCAGGGGGCACTGAAGCTTTCTTT. Translating gives CASSQEGSGGTEAFF.

This chain connects TRBV7-9 to TRBJ1-6; a possible D gene is TRBD1 (6 bases). Looked up from germline, CDR1 is SEHNR and CDR2 is FQNEAQ (reference sequence). V lost 5 bases, J lost 7 bases, and 15 bases lay in between. The CDR3 contains 15 residues. The DNA of the CDR3 is TGTGCCAGCAGCCCCCCAGGGGAGAGGAATTCACCCCTCCACTTT. The encoded protein is CASSPPGERNSPLHF. The variable domain in full, with the rest retrieved from reference TRBV7-9 and TRBJ1-6, is DTGVSQNPRHKITKRGQNVTFRCDPISEHNRLYWYRQTLGQGPEFLTYFQNEAQLEKSRLLSDRFSAERPKGSFSTLEIQRTEQGDSAMYLCASSPPGERNSPLHFGNGTRLTVT.

The chain employs TRBV3-1 and TRBJ2-7, with D possibly matching TRBD2 (6 bases). The length of the CDR3 is 13 residues. V lost 4 bases and J lost 2, with 9 bases in between. CDR1 and CDR2 from the germline V gene are LGHDT and YNNKEL (reference sequence). CDR3 sequence: CASSLRETYEQYF. In DNA, the CDR3 is TGTGCCAGCAGCCTCCGGGAGACCTACGAGCAGTACTTC.

The chain uses TRBV12-3 or TRBV12-4 and TRBJ2-5; TRBD1 is a possible D gene (6 bases). Trimming shortened V by 6 bases and J by 2 bases, and 13 bases separated the two germline ends. CDR3 length equals 14 residues. The CDR3 nucleotides read TGTGCCAGCAGAGTGGACAGCCTACAAGAGACCCAGTACTTC. Residues: CASRVDSLQETQYF.

This clonotype was observed a few times. The chain joins TRBV7-2 to TRBJ2-7, with D perhaps TRBD1 or TRBD2 (5 bases each). V shed 5 bases and J shed 0 bases, with 14 bases lying between them. Germline values: CDR1 SGHTA, CDR2 FQGNSA. The CDR3 consists of 15 residues. The CDR3 region has the DNA TGTGCCAGCAGCCCGGGACCGATGAGCTCCTACGAGCAGTACTTC. It is translated as CASSPGPMSSYEQYF.

The chain employs TRBV9 and TRBJ2-1; TRBD1 matches 10 bases. V lost 3 bases, J lost 7 bases, and 13 bases stayed unmatched. From germline, CDR1 is SGDLS and CDR2 YYNGEE. There are 17 residues in the CDR3. CDR3 sequence reads: CASSEQTGTGVENEQFF. DNA for the CDR3: TGTGCCAGCAGCGAGCAGACCGGGACAGGGGTGGAAAATGAGCAGTTCTTC.

This clonotype has more than one count but fewer than ten. The rearrangement joins TRBV28 to TRBJ1-1; D unresolved. Germline V gene sequence: CDR1 MDHEN, CDR2 SYDVKM. This CDR3 spans 11 amino acids. Between the trimmed V and J ends, which lost 10 bases and 0 bases, there was a span of 6 bases. As DNA, the CDR3 is TGTGCCACAAACTTGAACACTGAAGCTTTCTTT. Translation gives CATNLNTEAFF.

The J gene is TRBJ2-7, the V gene TRBV12-3 or TRBV12-4; D remains unclear. V lost 2 bases and J lost 3, with 8 bases in between. The CDR3 contains 13 residues. CDR3 loop: CASSLLLDYEQYF. CDR3 sequence (DNA): TGTGCCAGCAGTTTACTCCTTGACTACGAGCAGTACTTC.